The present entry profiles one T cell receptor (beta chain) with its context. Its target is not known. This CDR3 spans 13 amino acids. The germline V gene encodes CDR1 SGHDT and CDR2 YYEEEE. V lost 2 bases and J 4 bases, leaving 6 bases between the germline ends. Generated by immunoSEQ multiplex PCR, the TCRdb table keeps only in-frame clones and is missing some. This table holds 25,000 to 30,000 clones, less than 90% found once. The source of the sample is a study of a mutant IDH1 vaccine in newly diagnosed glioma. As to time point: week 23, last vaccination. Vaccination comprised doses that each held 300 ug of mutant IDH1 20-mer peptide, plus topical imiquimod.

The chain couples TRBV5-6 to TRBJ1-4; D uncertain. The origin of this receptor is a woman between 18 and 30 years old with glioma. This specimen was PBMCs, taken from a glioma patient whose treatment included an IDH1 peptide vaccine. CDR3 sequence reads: CASSFWGNEKLFF. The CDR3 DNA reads TGTGCCAGCAGCTTTTGGGGTAATGAAAAACTGTTTTTT.